This is a list of T cell receptor beta chains from one sample in a study of a mutant IDH1 vaccine in newly diagnosed glioma. Here immunoSEQ multiplex PCR was the method, and the copy in TCRdb shows in-frame clones only, minus some. In the table there are around 89,000 clones, about four fifths of which are singletons. The specimen was PBMCs, collected from a glioma patient treated with radiotherapy, temozolomide or both. These receptors all stem from a woman aged 50 to 60 with glioma. Both conserved end residues are part of each CDR3. D genes are given only for firm matches. The size of a clone is reported for some rows only, either as once, few or many, or as a class for expanded clones.

D gene,J gene,V gene,clone size,CDR3 protein,CDR3 DNA
-,TRBJ1-2,TRBV29-1,-,CSVEDADLRGYTF,TGCAGCGTTGAAGATGCGGACCTTCGCGGCTACACCTTC
TRBD2,TRBJ2-5,TRBV4-3,-,CASSRDLTSSETQYF,TGCGCCAGCAGCCGCGACTTGACTAGCAGTGAGACCCAGTACTTC
-,TRBJ1-5,TRBV6-5,-,CASSPSGGSNQPQHF,TGTGCCAGCAGTCCCTCCGGGGGAAGCAATCAGCCCCAGCATTTT
TRBD1,TRBJ1-2,TRBV5-6,few,CASSGTGTGGRGYTF,TGTGCCAGCAGCGGTACCGGGACAGGGGGACGTGGCTACACCTTC
-,TRBJ1-6,TRBV9,-,CASSPILDSPLHF,TGTGCCAGCAGCCCAATCTTGGATTCACCCCTCCACTTT
-,TRBJ1-2,TRBV9,-,CASSASDNYLGGYTF,TGTGCCAGCAGCGCTTCGGACAATTACTTGGGTGGCTACACCTTC
-,TRBJ2-6,TRBV21-1,once,CASRRDRGRSGANVLTF,TGTGCCAGCAGGCGGGACAGGGGGCGTTCTGGGGCCAACGTCCTGACTTTC
-,TRBJ1-4,TRBV27,-,CASSIRRGSNEKLFF,TGTGCCAGCAGTATCCGCAGGGGATCTAATGAAAAACTGTTTTTT
TRBD1,TRBJ2-2,TRBV25-1,-,CASSEPRDRVESTGELFF,TGTGCCAGCAGTGAACCTCGGGACAGGGTCGAGAGCACCGGGGAGCTGTTTTTT
-,TRBJ1-1,TRBV9,-,CASSVVSGLDTEAFF,TGTGCCAGCAGCGTAGTTTCGGGTCTGGACACTGAAGCTTTCTTT
-,TRBJ1-1,TRBV2,-,CASRAGDTEAFF,TGTGCCAGCAGGGCAGGGGACACTGAAGCTTTCTTT
TRBD1,TRBJ1-5,TRBV27,few,CASSLSWTGNQPQHF,TGTGCCAGCAGTTTATCGTGGACAGGGAATCAGCCCCAGCATTTT
-,TRBJ1-1,TRBV5-1,-,CASRVNTEAFF,TGCGCCAGCAGGGTGAACACTGAAGCTTTCTTT
TRBD1,TRBJ2-3,TRBV7-9,-,CASSSRGQSSEDTQYF,TGTGCCAGCAGCTCACGGGGACAGTCGAGTGAAGATACGCAGTATTTT
TRBD1,TRBJ1-1,TRBV6-1,-,CASSESRQGEKAFF,TGTGCCAGCAGTGAAAGTAGACAGGGGGAGAAAGCTTTCTTT
-,TRBJ2-7,TRBV27,-,CASSLAPPGGSSYEQYF,TGTGCCAGCAGTTTAGCCCCCCCAGGGGGGAGCTCCTACGAGCAGTACTTC
-,TRBJ1-4,TRBV5-1,once,CATSRGGATNEKLFF,TGCGCCACCAGCAGAGGAGGTGCAACTAATGAAAAACTGTTTTTT
-,TRBJ2-3,TRBV27,once,CASGSTDTQYF,TGTGCCAGCGGGAGTACAGATACGCAGTATTTT
-,TRBJ2-7,TRBV6-5,-,CASSPGSRREQYF,TGTGCCAGCAGCCCGGGTAGTCGGCGCGAGCAGTACTTC
TRBD1,TRBJ1-1,TRBV29-1,-,CSVVGQKYTEAFF,TGCAGCGTTGTGGGACAGAAATACACTGAAGCTTTCTTT
-,TRBJ2-5,TRBV7-2,-,CASSLAPSKETQYF,TGTGCCAGCAGCTTAGCGCCGTCGAAAGAGACCCAGTACTTC
-,TRBJ1-2,TRBV4-1,few,CASSQDWGGRGYTF,TGCGCCAGCAGCCAAGATTGGGGGGGCCGAGGCTACACCTTC
-,TRBJ2-2,TRBV19,-,CASSIVGYNTGELFF,TGTGCCAGTAGTATAGTAGGGTATAACACCGGGGAGCTGTTTTTT
TRBD1,TRBJ2-7,TRBV19,once,CASSIGTGYEQYF,TGTGCCAGTAGTATAGGGACAGGCTACGAGCAGTACTTC
-,TRBJ1-5,TRBV10-3,-,CAISESGDGQPQHF,TGTGCCATCAGTGAGTCAGGGGACGGTCAGCCCCAGCATTTT
TRBD1,TRBJ1-2,TRBV10-3,-,CATLPGQGAVYGYTF,TGTGCCACTCTTCCGGGACAGGGGGCGGTTTATGGCTACACCTTC
-,TRBJ1-1,TRBV4-2,-,CASSRNTEAFF,TGTGCCAGCAGCCGGAACACTGAAGCTTTCTTT
TRBD1,TRBJ2-7,TRBV30,-,CAWTVQGMINYEQYF,TGTGCCTGGACGGTACAGGGGATGATAAACTACGAGCAGTACTTC
-,TRBJ1-2,TRBV6-1,-,CASSIGSNYGYTF,TGTGCCAGCAGTATAGGGTCTAACTATGGCTACACCTTC
-,TRBJ1-6,TRBV7-8,-,CASGAQGGFSPLHF,TGTGCCAGCGGGGCTCAGGGTGGATTTTCACCCCTCCACTTT
TRBD2,TRBJ2-1,TRBV5-1,-,CASSLDGGGATYNEQFF,TGCGCCAGCAGCTTGGATGGCGGGGGGGCCACCTACAATGAGCAGTTCTTC
TRBD2,TRBJ2-3,TRBV6-5,-,CASSYFLAGGTDTQYF,TGTGCCAGCAGTTACTTTCTAGCGGGGGGCACAGATACGCAGTATTTT
-,TRBJ1-6,TRBV5-6,-,CASSPGMTINNSPLHF,TGTGCCAGCAGCCCGGGGATGACCATCAATAATTCACCCCTCCACTTT
-,TRBJ2-2,TRBV29-1,-,CSVVGRTHTGELFF,TGCAGCGTTGTAGGACGGACACACACCGGGGAGCTGTTTTTT
-,TRBJ2-7,TRBV13,-,CASSLGRRAYEQYF,TGTGCCAGCAGCTTAGGCAGGCGGGCCTACGAGCAGTACTTC
TRBD1,TRBJ2-7,TRBV6-1,-,CASSLRTGGDYEQYF,TGTGCCAGCAGTCTCCGGACAGGGGGGGACTACGAGCAGTACTTC
-,TRBJ1-2,TRBV7-2,-,CASSRSGRSEGYTF,TGTGCCAGCAGCCGATCCGGACGCTCCGAAGGCTACACCTTC
-,TRBJ2-7,TRBV28,once,CASSSDRAYEQYF,TGTGCCAGCAGTTCGGACAGAGCCTACGAGCAGTACTTC
-,TRBJ2-6,TRBV6-5,-,CASSYSIGQGNVLTF,TGTGCCAGCAGTTACTCGATCGGGCAGGGTAACGTCCTGACTTTC
TRBD1,TRBJ1-1,TRBV5-4,-,CASSLGSAGTGKMNTEAFF,TGTGCCAGCAGCTTGGGATCTGCCGGGACAGGGAAAATGAACACTGAAGCTTTCTTT
-,TRBJ1-1,TRBV7-6,once,CASSRDTYTEAFF,TGTGCCAGCAGCCGGGACACCTACACTGAAGCTTTCTTT
-,TRBJ1-1,TRBV7-3,-,CASSSILGTEAFF,TGTGCCAGCAGCTCAATCCTAGGCACTGAAGCTTTCTTT
-,TRBJ1-5,TRBV6-5,-,CASSATVNQPQHF,TGTGCCAGCAGTGCGACAGTTAATCAGCCCCAGCATTTT
-,TRBJ2-7,TRBV7-9,few,CASSLDPAGEQYF,TGTGCCAGCAGCTTAGACCCTGCGGGCGAGCAGTACTTC
-,TRBJ2-1,TRBV18,-,CASSPLTGRTINNEQFF,TGTGCCAGCTCACCACTCACAGGGCGGACCATAAACAATGAGCAGTTCTTC
-,TRBJ2-2,TRBV19,-,CASSPGLGLTGELFF,TGTGCCAGTAGTCCGGGACTCGGACTCACCGGGGAGCTGTTTTTT
TRBD1,TRBJ2-3,TRBV5-1,-,CASSSGGSTDTQYF,TGCGCCAGCAGTTCAGGGGGTAGCACAGATACGCAGTATTTT
TRBD1,TRBJ2-5,TRBV28,-,CASGGQGGTQYF,TGTGCCAGCGGGGGACAGGGCGGGACCCAGTACTTC
-,TRBJ1-6,TRBV14,-,CASSLTRTAGPLHF,TGTGCCAGCAGCCTTACTCGGACAGCGGGGCCCCTCCACTTT
TRBD1,TRBJ1-3,TRBV5-6,once,CASSLSWGTGAGNTIYF,TGTGCCAGCAGCTTGAGTTGGGGAACAGGGGCTGGAAACACCATATATTTT
-,TRBJ2-7,TRBV11-2,once,CASSLARANEQYF,TGTGCCAGCAGCTTAGCCAGGGCTAACGAGCAGTACTTC
-,TRBJ2-7,TRBV5-4,-,CASSQASRGQGTYEQYF,TGTGCCAGCAGTCAAGCTTCCAGAGGGCAGGGCACCTACGAGCAGTACTTC
-,TRBJ1-1,TRBV4-1,-,CASSRVRGEAFF,TGCGCCAGCAGCCGGGTCCGAGGGGAAGCTTTCTTT
TRBD2,TRBJ2-3,TRBV20-1,-,CSATGGTQYF,TGCAGTGCTACGGGGGGTACGCAGTATTTT
TRBD2,TRBJ2-7,TRBV4-2,-,CASSQVRGGADEQYF,TGTGCCAGCAGCCAAGTTCGCGGGGGGGCCGACGAGCAGTACTTC
-,TRBJ2-2,TRBV11-2,-,CASSRRGNTGELFF,TGTGCCAGCAGCCGGCGAGGAAACACCGGGGAGCTGTTTTTT
-,TRBJ1-4,TRBV5-1,few,CASSNQGLDSRLARREKLFF,TGCGCCAGCAGCAATCAGGGTCTGGACAGCCGCTTGGCCAGGCGGGAAAAACTGTTTTTT
-,TRBJ1-5,TRBV6-1,-,CASSTQGQLYQPQHF,TGTGCCAGCAGTACACAAGGACAGCTTTATCAGCCCCAGCATTTT
TRBD1,TRBJ2-5,TRBV6-5,-,CASRPGTGKETQYF,TGTGCCAGCAGACCCGGGACAGGCAAAGAGACCCAGTACTTC
TRBD1,TRBJ2-5,TRBV5-6,-,CASSRLRQGWRASNF,TGTGCCAGCAGCCGTTTGCGACAGGGTTGGCGCGCTTCGAACTTC